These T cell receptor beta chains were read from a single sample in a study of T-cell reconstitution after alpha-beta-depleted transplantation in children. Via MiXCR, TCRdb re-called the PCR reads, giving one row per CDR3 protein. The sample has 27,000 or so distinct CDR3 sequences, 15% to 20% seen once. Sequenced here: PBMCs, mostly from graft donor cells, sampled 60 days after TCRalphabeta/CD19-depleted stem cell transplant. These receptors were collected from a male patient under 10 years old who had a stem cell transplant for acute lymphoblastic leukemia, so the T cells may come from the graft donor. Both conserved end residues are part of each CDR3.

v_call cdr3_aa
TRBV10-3 CATSGTIYNEQFF
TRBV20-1 CSADPQGTGGGLGYF
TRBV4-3 CASSQDPGYNSPLHF
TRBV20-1 CSARFHRSGNTIYF
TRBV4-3 CASSQDWGLWAGGNYEQYF
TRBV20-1 CSGGQSYEQYF
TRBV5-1 CASSLRRAREVSYGYTF
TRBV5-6 CASSLLGVEKLFF
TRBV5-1 CASPLGDPSETQYF
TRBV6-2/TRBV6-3 CASRRKQGWGTGELFF
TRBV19 CASSIRGTGVQETQYF
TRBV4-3 CASSQDEGSSSSGANVLTF
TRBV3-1 CASSQVSGIDNEQFF
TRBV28 CASSVAGGVKNEQFF
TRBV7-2 CASSLAEGQPYEQYF
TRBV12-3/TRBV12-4 CASRPTSDGSQPQHF
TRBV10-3 CAIGTGENQPQHF
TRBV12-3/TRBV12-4 CASSLGAISGSYNEQFF
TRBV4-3 CASSQESVANYGYTF
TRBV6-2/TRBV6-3 CASNARGRGELFF
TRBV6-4 CASVLRLPGLAGRWELFF
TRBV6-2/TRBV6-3 CASSLSVPMVSQYF
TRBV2 CATQPGQGTGYEQYF
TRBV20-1 CSARAPSGQETQYF
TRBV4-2 CASSQGLAGSQETQYF
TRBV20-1 CSARDIPGAYSNQPQHF
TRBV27 CASRPHTQGTTEAFF
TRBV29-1 CSIVPGQGKVQFF
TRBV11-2 CASSRDSLSNQPQHF
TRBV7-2 CASSLVGRSDEQYF
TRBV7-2 CASSLGGGPPQYF
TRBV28 CASSLIEGFYNEQFF
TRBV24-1 CATSDFGLQETQYF
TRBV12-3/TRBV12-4 CASSGDKLSNQPQHF
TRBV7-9 CASSLKDRFQETQYF
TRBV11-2 CASSLLAGVEYF
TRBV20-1 CSAQGQGFSSGYTF
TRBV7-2 CASSPSGQGYNEQFF
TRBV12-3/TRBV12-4 CASSLVGDRTTGELFF
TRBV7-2 CASSFSPGYEQYF
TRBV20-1 CSASVSGGLTDTQYF
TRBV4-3 CASSHSTGESYEQYF
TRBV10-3 CAISEGDRGNTEAFF
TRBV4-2 CASSQVNEQFF
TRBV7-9 CASSFMGRGTEQFF
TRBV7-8 CASSTRPGTGGTDTQYF
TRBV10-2 CASSAYNEQFF